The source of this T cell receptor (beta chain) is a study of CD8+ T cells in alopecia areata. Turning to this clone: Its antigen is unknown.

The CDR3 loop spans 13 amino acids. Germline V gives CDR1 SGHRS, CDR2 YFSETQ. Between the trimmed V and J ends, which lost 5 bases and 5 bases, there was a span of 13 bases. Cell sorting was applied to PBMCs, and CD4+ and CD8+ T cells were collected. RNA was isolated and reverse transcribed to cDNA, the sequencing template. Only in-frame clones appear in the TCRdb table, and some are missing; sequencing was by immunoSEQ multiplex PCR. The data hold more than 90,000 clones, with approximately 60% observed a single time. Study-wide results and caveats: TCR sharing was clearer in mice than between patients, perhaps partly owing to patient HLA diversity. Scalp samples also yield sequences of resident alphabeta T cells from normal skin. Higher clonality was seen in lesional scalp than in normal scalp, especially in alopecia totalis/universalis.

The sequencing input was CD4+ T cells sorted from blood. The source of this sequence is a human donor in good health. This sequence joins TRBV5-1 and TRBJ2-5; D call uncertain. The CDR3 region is CASRRAPGETQYF. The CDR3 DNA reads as TGCGCCAGCAGGAGAGCTCCCGGGGAGACCCAGTACTTC.